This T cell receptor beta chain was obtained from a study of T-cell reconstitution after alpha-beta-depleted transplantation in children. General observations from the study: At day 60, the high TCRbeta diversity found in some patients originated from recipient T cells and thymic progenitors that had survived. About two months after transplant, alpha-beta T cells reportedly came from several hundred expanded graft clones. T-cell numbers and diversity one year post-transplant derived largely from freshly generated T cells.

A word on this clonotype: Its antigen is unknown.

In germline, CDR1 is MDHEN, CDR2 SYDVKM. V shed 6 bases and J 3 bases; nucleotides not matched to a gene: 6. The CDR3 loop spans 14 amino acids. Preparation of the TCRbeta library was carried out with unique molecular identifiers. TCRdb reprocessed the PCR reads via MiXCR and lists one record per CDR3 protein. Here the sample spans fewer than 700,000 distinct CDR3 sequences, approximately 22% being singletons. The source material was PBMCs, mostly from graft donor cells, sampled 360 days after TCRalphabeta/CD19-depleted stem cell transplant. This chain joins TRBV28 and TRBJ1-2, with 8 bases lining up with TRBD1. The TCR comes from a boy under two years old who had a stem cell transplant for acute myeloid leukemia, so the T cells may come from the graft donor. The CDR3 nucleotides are TGTGCCAGCAGCTCGGGACAGGCCGACTATGGCTACACCTTC. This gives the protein CASSSGQADYGYTF.